The 3 T cell receptor beta chains below were found in one sample sequenced in a study of PD-1 blockade in mismatch repair-deficient tumors. Method: immunoSEQ multiplex PCR; TCRdb's copy keeps in-frame clones and lacks some. The repertoire holds about 38,000 clones, with about four fifths as singletons. The sequenced sample was peripheral blood, obtained 4 weeks after starting pembrolizumab. The receptors shown here come from an adult with mismatch repair-deficient cancer.

The rearrangement joins TRBV27 to TRBJ2-2; D possibly uses TRBD1 or TRBD2 (5 bases each). Germline V gene data show CDR1 as MNHEY and CDR2 as SMNVEV (reference sequence). This CDR3 has 14 residues. Trimming cost V 11 bases and J 8 bases, with 21 bases left between them. CDR3 bases: TGTGCCTCCAGCGGCGCAGGGCGTCAAGGGGAGCTGTTTTTT. The encoded protein is CASSGAGRQGELFF.

The chain combines TRBV7-9 with TRBJ2-5, with D possibly being TRBD1 (6 bases). The length of the CDR3 is 15 residues. The germline V and J ends were trimmed by 1 base and 5 bases, with 14 bases remaining between them. CDR1 is SEHNR, CDR2 FQNEAQ, per germline (reference sequence). In DNA form, the CDR3 reads TGTGCCAGCAGCTTAGGCAGTACAGGGACGGAGACCCAGTACTTC. Translating it yields CASSLGSTGTETQYF.

This clone was seen a handful of times. The chain is built from TRBV18 and TRBJ2-7; D may match TRBD1 or TRBD2 (5 bases each). Trimming took 2 bases from V and 5 from J, leaving 10 bases between them. CDR3 length equals 13 residues. Germline CDR1 KGHSH, CDR2 LQKENI. CDR3 loop: CASSPRGPDEQYF. As DNA, the CDR3 is TGTGCCAGCTCACCAAGGGGACCCGACGAGCAGTACTTC.